Listed below are T cell receptor beta chains from one sample, sequenced in a study of T cells in Graves' hyperthyroidism and ophthalmopathy. TCRdb redid the calling of the multiplex PCR reads with MiXCR, one entry per CDR3 protein. The data hold 450,000 to 600,000 distinct CDR3 sequences, with around 13% observed a single time. The sample was blood. Source of these receptors: a woman between 40 and 55 years old with Graves' hyperthyroidism. Each CDR3 is given with its conserved first and last residue. Fields, in order: clone size, V gene, J gene, D gene, CDR3 DNA, CDR3 protein. The D gene is left open where the match is weak. The size field is filled for only some rows; it gives once, few, many or a size class.

many	TRBV12-3/TRBV12-4	TRBJ2-7	TRBD2	TGTGCCAGCAGCCCCGATAGCGGGAGTCGATACGAGCAGTACTTC	CASSPDSGSRYEQYF
few	TRBV7-2	TRBJ2-7	.	TGTGCCAGCGGCTTAAAACTAGCTGACGCCTACGAGCAGTACTTC	CASGLKLADAYEQYF
many	TRBV20-1	TRBJ1-1	.	TGCAGTGCCCCCCGGTGGACTGAAGCTTTCTTT	CSAPRWTEAFF
.	TRBV28	TRBJ2-2	.	TGTGCCAGCAGTTTATCGCCAGGGGCAGTGGGCACCGGGGAGCTGTTTTTT	CASSLSPGAVGTGELFF
many	TRBV18	TRBJ1-4	.	TGTGCCAGCTCACCACCAGGGTTGAGCGGTGAAAAACTGTTTTTT	CASSPPGLSGEKLFF
.	TRBV6-1	TRBJ2-6	TRBD1	TGTGCCAGCAGCCGTGGGACAGGCCTGAGGGCCAACGTCCTGACTTTC	CASSRGTGLRANVLTF
many	TRBV5-1	TRBJ2-7	TRBD1	TGCGCCAGCAGCTTTGGGACAGGCGGGGACGAGCAGTACTTC	CASSFGTGGDEQYF
many	TRBV3-1	TRBJ1-2	.	TGTGCCAGCAGCCCGGGACCCGAAACAGTAAACTATGGCTACACCTTC	CASSPGPETVNYGYTF
.	TRBV5-1	TRBJ2-2	TRBD1	TGCGCCAGCAGCCTGGACAGGTCTGTCACCGGGGAGCTGTTTTTT	CASSLDRSVTGELFF
.	TRBV6-5	TRBJ2-1	TRBD2	TGTGCCAGCAGTTACGCTAGCGGGAGGACGGTCAATGAGCAGTTCTTC	CASSYASGRTVNEQFF
many	TRBV28	TRBJ1-1	.	TGTGCCAGCAGCCCGGAGAAGGGAGCTTTCTTT	CASSPEKGAFF
many	TRBV30	TRBJ2-7	.	TGTGCCTGGAGTGGTTACAGGAGCTCCTACGAGCAGTACTTC	CAWSGYRSSYEQYF